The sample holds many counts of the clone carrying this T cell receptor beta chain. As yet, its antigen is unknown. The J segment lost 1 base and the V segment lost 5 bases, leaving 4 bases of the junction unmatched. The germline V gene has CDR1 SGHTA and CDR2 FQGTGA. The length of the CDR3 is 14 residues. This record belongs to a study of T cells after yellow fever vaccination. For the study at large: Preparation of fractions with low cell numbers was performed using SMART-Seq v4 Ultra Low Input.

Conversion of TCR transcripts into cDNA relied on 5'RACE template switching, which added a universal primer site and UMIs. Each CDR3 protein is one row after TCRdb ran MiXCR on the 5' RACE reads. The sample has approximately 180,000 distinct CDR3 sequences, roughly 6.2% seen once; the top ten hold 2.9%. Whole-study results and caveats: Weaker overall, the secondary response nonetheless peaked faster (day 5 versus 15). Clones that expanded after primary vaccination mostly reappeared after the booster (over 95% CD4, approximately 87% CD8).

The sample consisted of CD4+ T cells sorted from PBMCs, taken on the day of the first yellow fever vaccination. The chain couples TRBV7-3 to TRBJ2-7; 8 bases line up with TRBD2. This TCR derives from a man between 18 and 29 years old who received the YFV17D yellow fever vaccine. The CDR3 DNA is TGTGCCAGCAGCCCGGGGGGGCCGTCCTACGAGCAGTACTTC. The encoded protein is CASSPGGPSYEQYF.